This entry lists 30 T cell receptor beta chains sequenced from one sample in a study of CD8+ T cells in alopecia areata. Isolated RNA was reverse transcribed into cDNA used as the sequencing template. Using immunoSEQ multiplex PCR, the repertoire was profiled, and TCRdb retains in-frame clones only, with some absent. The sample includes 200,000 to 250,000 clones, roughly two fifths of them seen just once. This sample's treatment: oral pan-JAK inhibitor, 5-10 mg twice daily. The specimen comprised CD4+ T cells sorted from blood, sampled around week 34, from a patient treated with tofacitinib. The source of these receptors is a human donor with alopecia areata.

As DNA, the CDR3 is TGCAGCGTGGGACAGGTCGGACAGCCCCAGCATTTT. This gives the protein CSVGQVGQPQHF. V gene TRBV29-1 combines with J gene TRBJ1-5; 8 bases line up with TRBD1. CDR3 length: 12 amino acids. V was pared by 6 bases and J by 7 bases, with 5 bases of the junction left unmatched. Germline V gene lookup returns CDR1 SQVTM and CDR2 ANQGSEA.

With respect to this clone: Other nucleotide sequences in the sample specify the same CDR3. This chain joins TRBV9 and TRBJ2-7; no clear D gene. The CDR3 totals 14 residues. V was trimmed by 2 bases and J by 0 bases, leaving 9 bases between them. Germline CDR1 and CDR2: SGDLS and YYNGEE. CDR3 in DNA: TGTGCCAGCAGCGTCCGGGCCAGCTCCTACGAGCAGTACTTC. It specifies CASSVRASSYEQYF.

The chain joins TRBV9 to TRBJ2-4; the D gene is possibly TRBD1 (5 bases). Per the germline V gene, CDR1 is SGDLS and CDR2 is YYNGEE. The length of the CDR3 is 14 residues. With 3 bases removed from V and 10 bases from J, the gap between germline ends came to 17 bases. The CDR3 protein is CASSAYKTASIQYF. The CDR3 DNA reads TGTGCCAGCAGCGCCTACAAGACAGCGTCGATTCAGTACTTC. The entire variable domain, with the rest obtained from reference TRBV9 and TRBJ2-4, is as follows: DSGVTQTPKHLITATGQRVTLRCSPRSGDLSVYWYQQSLDQGLQFLIQYYNGEERAKGNILERFSAQQFPDLHSELNLSSLELGDSALYFCASSAYKTASIQYFGAGTRLSVL.

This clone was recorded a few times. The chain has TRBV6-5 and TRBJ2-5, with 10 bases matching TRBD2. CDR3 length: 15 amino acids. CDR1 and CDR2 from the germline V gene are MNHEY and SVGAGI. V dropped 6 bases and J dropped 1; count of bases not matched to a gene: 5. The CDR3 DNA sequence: TGTGCCAGCAGGGGACGGACTAGCGGCCAAGAGACCCAGTACTTC. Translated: CASRGRTSGQETQYF.

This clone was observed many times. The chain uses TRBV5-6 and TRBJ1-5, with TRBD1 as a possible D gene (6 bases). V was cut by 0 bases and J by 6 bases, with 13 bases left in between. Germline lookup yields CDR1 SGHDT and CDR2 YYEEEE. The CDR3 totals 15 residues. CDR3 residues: CASSLAAGASQPQHF. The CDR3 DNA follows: TGTGCCAGCAGCTTGGCTGCGGGGGCCAGTCAGCCCCAGCATTTT.

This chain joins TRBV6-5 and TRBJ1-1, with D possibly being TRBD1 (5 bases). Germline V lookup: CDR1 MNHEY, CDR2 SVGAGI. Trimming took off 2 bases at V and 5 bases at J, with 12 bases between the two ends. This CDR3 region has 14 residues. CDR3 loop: CASSYEPRGTEAFF. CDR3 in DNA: TGTGCCAGCAGTTACGAGCCGAGGGGTACTGAAGCTTTCTTT.

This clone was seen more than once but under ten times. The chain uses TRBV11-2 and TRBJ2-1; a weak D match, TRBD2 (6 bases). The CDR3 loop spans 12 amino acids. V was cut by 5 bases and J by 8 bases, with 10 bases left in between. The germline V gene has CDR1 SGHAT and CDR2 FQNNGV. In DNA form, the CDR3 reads TGTGCCAGCAGCCCGGGGGTCTATGAGCAGTTCTTC. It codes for CASSPGVYEQFF.

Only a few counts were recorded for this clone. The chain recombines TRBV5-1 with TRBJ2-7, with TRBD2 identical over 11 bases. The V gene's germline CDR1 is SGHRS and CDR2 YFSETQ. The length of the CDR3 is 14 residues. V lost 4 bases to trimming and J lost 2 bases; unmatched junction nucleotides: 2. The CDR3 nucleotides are TGCGCCAGCAGCGGGACTAGCGGAGCCTACGAGCAGTACTTC. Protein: CASSGTSGAYEQYF.

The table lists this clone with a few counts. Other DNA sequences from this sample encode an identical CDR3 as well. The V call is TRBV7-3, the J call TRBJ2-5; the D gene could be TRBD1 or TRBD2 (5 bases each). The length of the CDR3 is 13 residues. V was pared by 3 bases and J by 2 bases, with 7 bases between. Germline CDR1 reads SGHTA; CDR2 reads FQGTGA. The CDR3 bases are TGTGCCAGCAGCTTGGGACCACAAGAGACCCAGTACTTC. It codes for CASSLGPQETQYF.

CDR3 bases: TGTGCCTGGGGAGGACAGCGCGTTAATTCACCCCTCCACTTT. This gives the protein CAWGGQRVNSPLHF. The J gene is TRBJ1-6, the V gene TRBV30; a weak D match, TRBD1 (6 bases). This CDR3 spans 14 amino acids. Germline lookup yields CDR1 GTSNPN and CDR2 SVGIG (reference sequence). Trimming pared 5 bases from V and 6 bases from J, leaving 14 bases between.

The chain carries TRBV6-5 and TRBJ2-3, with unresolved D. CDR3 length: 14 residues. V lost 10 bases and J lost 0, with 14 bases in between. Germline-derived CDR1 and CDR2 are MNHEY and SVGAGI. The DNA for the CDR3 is TGTGCCACCACATATCAGGATAGCACAGATACGCAGTATTTT. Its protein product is CATTYQDSTDTQYF.

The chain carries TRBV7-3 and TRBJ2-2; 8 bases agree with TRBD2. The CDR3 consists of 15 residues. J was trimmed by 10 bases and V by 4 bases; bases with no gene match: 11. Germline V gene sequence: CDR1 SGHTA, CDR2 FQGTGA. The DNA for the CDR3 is TGTGCCAGCAGCTCCCAGGGTAGCGGGGAATCGGAGCTGTTTTTT. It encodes CASSSQGSGESELFF.

CDR3 amino acids: CAWRPDRSMNTEAFF. The CDR3 region has the DNA TGTGCCTGGAGACCCGACAGGTCCATGAACACTGAAGCTTTCTTT. The chain couples TRBV30 to TRBJ1-1, with a tentative D call TRBD1 (6 bases). This CDR3 region has 15 residues. V was clipped by 3 bases and J by 0 bases, with 14 bases between them. The germline gives CDR1 GTSNPN, CDR2 SVGIG (reference sequence).

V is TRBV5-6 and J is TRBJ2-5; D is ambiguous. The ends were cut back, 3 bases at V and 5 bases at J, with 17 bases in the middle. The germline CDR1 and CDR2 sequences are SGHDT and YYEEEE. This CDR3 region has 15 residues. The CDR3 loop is CASSSWFRPQETQYF. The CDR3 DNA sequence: TGTGCCAGCAGCTCTTGGTTTAGGCCGCAGGAGACCCAGTACTTC.

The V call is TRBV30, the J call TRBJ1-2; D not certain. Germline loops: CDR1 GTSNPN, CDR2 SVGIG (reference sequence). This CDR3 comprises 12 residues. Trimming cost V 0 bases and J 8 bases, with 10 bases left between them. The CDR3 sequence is CAWSVLSGGYTF. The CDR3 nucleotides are TGTGCCTGGAGTGTATTATCTGGAGGCTACACCTTC.

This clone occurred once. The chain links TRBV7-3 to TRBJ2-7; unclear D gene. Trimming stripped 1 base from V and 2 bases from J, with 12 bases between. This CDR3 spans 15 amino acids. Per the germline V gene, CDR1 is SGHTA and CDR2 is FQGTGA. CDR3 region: CASSLSPGKAYEQYF. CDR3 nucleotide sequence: TGTGCCAGCAGCTTAAGTCCAGGCAAGGCCTACGAGCAGTACTTC. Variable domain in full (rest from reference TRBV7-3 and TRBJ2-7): GAGVSQTPSNKVTEKGKYVELRCDPISGHTALYWYRQSLGQGPEFLIYFQGTGAADDSGLPNDRFFAVRPEGSVSTLKIQRTERGDSAVYLCASSLSPGKAYEQYFGPGTRLTVT.

CDR3 DNA: TGTGCCAGCAGCGGGACAGGGGGCAGGAACACTGAAGCTTTCTTT. Protein: CASSGTGGRNTEAFF. The V call is TRBV5-4, the J call TRBJ1-1; 12 nucleotides agree with TRBD1. J lost 1 base, V lost 4 bases, and 2 bases had no gene match. CDR3 length equals 15 residues. Germline assignment: CDR1 SGHNT and CDR2 YYREEE (reference sequence).

The CDR3 region has the DNA TGTGCCTGTGGCCCCGGGAGTGGCCTCTACAATGAGCAGTTCTTC. Amino acids: CACGPGSGLYNEQFF. The chain joins TRBV30 to TRBJ2-1, with D possibly matching TRBD2 (6 bases). V was cut by 6 bases and J by 3 bases, with 18 bases left in between. CDR3 length: 15 amino acids. Looked up from germline, CDR1 is GTSNPN and CDR2 is SVGIG (reference sequence). The whole variable domain, filled in from reference TRBV30 and TRBJ2-1, reads SQTIHQWPATLVQPVGSPLSLECTVEGTSNPNLYWYRQAAGRGLQLLFYSVGIGQISSEVPQNLSASRPQDRQFILSSKKLLLSDSGFYLCACGPGSGLYNEQFFGPGTRLTVL.

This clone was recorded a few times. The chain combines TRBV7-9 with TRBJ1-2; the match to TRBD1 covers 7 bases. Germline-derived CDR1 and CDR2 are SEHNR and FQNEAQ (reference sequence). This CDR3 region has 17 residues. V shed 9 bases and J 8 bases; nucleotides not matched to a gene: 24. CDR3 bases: TGTGCCAGTTTTCAACCGAGGACAGGCGTGAGAGTTGGAGGCTACACCTTC. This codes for CASFQPRTGVRVGGYTF.

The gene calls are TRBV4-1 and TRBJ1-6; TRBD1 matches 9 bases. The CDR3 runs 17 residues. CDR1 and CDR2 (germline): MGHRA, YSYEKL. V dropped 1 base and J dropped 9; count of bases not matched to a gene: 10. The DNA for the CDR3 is TGCGCCAGCAGCCAAGTGCAACGGGGACAGGGTGGTTCACCCCTCCACTTT. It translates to CASSQVQRGQGGSPLHF.

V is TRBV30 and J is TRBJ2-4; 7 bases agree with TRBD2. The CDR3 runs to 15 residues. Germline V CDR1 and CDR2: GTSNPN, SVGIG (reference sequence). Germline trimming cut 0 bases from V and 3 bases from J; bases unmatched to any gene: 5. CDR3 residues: CAWSVSPGGKNIQYF. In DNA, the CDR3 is TGTGCCTGGAGTGTAAGCCCGGGGGGCAAAAACATTCAGTACTTC.

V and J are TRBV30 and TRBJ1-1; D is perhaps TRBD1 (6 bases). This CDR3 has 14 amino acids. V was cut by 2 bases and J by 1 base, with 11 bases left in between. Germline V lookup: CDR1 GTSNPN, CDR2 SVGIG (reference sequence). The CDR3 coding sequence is TGTGCCTGGAGTATGGGACAACCGAACACTGAAGCTTTCTTT. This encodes CAWSMGQPNTEAFF.

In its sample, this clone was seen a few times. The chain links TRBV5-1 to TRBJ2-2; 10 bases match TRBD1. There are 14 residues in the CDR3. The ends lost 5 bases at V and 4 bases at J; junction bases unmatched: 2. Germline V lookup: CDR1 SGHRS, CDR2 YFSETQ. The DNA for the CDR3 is TGCGCCAGCAGGCGGGACAGGGGCACCGGGGAGCTGTTTTTT. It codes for CASRRDRGTGELFF.

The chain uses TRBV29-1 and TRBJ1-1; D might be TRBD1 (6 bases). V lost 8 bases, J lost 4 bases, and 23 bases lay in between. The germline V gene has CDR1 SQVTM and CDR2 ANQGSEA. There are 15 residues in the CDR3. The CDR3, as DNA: TGCAGCTCGACCCATTCAAGGGGGTTATTCACTGAAGCTTTCTTT. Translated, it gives CSSTHSRGLFTEAFF.

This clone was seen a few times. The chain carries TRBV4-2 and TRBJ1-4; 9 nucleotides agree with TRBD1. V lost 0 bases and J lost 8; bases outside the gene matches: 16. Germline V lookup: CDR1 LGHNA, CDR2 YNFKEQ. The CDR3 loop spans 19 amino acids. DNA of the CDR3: TGTGCCAGCAGCCAAGAGCTCCTCGTCCCGGGACAGGGAAGGGAAAAACTGTTTTTT. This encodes CASSQELLVPGQGREKLFF.

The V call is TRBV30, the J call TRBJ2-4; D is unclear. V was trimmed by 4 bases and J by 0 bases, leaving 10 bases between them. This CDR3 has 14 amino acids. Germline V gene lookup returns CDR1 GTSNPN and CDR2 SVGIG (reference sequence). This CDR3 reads CAWTPALAKNIQYF. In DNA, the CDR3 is TGTGCCTGGACTCCGGCGCTAGCCAAAAACATTCAGTACTTC.

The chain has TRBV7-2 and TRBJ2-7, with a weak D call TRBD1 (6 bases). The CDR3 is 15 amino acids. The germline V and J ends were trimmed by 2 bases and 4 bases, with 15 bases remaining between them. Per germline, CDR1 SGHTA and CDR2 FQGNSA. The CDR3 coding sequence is TGTGCCAGCAGCTTAAGCAACAGGGTCTTTTACGAGCAGTACTTC. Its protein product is CASSLSNRVFYEQYF.

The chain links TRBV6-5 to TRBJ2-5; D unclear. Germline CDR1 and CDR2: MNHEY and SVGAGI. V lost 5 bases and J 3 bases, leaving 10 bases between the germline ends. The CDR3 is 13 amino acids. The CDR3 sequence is CASSGWSEETQYF. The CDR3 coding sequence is TGTGCCAGCAGTGGCTGGAGCGAAGAGACCCAGTACTTC.

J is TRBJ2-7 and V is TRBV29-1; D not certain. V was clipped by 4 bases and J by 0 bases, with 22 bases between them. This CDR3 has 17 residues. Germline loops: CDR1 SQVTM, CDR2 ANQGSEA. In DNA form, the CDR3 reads TGCAGCGTTGTCTCTGAACCAAAAAAAATTTACTCCTACGAGCAGTACTTC. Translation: CSVVSEPKKIYSYEQYF.

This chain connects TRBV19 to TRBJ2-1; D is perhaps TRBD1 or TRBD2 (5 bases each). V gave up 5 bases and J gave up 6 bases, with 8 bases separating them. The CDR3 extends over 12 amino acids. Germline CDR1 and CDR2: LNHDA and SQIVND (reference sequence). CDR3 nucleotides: TGTGCCAGTAGTGAGAGGGGCAATGAGCAGTTCTTC. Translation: CASSERGNEQFF.